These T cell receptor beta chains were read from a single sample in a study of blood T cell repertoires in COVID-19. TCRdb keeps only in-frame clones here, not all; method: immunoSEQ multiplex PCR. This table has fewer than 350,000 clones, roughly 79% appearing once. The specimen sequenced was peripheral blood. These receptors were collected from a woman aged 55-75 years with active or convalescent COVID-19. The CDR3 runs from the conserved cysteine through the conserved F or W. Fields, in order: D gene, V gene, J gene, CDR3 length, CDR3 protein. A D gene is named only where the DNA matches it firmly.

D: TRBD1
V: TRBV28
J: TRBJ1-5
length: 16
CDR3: CASSSLTGGLNQPQHF

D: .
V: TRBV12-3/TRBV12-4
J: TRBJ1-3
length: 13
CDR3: CASKRRSGNTIYF

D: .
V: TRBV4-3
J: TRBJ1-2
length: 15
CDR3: CASSRSGGTSYGYTF

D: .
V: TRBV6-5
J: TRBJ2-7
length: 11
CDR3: CASSFKYEQYF

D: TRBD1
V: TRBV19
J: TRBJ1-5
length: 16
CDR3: CASSAGTGYSNQPQHF

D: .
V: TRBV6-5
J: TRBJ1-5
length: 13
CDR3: CASSSHGSQPQHF

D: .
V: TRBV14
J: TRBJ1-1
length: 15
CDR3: CASSQNYRSNTEAFF

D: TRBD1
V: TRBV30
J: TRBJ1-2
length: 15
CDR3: CAWSGDRDGTYGYTF

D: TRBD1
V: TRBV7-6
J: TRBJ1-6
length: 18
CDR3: CASSPGGQGGPYNSPLHF

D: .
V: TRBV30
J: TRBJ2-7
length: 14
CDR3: CAWSAGLGRDEQYF